Shown below are 21 T cell receptor beta chains from a single sample sequenced in a study of T-cell memory formation after mild COVID-19. TCRdb independently ran MiXCR on the 5' RACE reads; one entry per CDR3 protein. The sample lists 550,000 to 700,000 distinct CDR3 sequences, roughly 17% seen once, with 9.5% to 15% in the top ten. The sample consisted of PBMCs or a T cell subset sorted from them (not recorded which). These receptors were taken from an adult woman who had mild COVID-19 (a few samples of this study predate the infection). Cell type and time point are not known.

The CDR3 loop is CASSLGGLRSYEQYF. The CDR3 DNA sequence: TGTGCCAGCAGCTTGGGGGGACTTCGCTCCTACGAGCAGTACTTC. The J gene is TRBJ2-7, the V gene TRBV5-5; weak D call: TRBD2 (6 bases). Germline CDR1 SGHKS, CDR2 YYEKEE (reference sequence). The CDR3 is made up of 15 amino acids. The V and J ends lost 0 bases and 0 bases respectively, with 10 bases between them.

CDR3 sequence reads: CASSYGGRLGGYTF. For the CDR3, the DNA is TGTGCCAGCAGTTACGGGGGGAGGCTGGGAGGCTACACCTTC. This chain links TRBV6-5 with TRBJ1-2; D possibly corresponds to TRBD1 (5 bases). The CDR3 runs 14 residues. Germline loops: CDR1 MNHEY, CDR2 SVGAGI. With 2 bases removed from V and 8 bases from J, the gap between germline ends came to 15 bases.

This clonotype turned up a few times. The V gene is TRBV10-3, the J gene TRBJ2-3; D uncertain. V gave up 6 bases and J gave up 1 base, with 5 bases separating them. Germline V gene sequence: CDR1 ENHRY, CDR2 SYGVKD. CDR3 size: 12 residues. CDR3 region: CAISWGTDTQYF. In DNA form, the CDR3 reads TGTGCCATCAGCTGGGGCACAGATACGCAGTATTTT.

This sequence joins TRBV18 and TRBJ2-3; 10 bases fit TRBD2. The CDR3 covers 15 residues. V was pared by 4 bases and J by 3 bases, with 4 bases of the junction left unmatched. The germline V gene encodes CDR1 KGHSH and CDR2 LQKENI. In nucleotides, the CDR3 is TGTGCCAGCTCACTTAATAGCGGGAGGACAGATACGCAGTATTTT. As protein: CASSLNSGRTDTQYF.

The chain joins TRBV29-1 to TRBJ2-5, with D perhaps given as TRBD1 or TRBD2 (5 bases each). V was trimmed by 6 bases and J by 2 bases, leaving 13 bases between them. This CDR3 has 13 amino acids. Looked up from germline, CDR1 is SQVTM and CDR2 is ANQGSEA. CDR3 protein: CSVWGTNQETQYF. The DNA for the CDR3 is TGCAGCGTCTGGGGGACGAATCAAGAGACCCAGTACTTC.

The rearrangement uses TRBV2 and TRBJ2-7; 8 bases map to TRBD1. Germline V gene sequence: CDR1 SNHLY, CDR2 FYNNEI. The CDR3 extends over 13 amino acids. Trimming at V came to 7 bases and at J to 11 bases, leaving 13 bases not matched to a gene. For the CDR3, the DNA is TGTGCCAGCAATAGACTCCTTGGACAGGGAGAGTACTTC. Its translation: CASNRLLGQGEYF.

This clonotype was found many times. Mismatch with germline at one junction end may stem from a read error. This sequence joins TRBV7-9 and TRBJ1-2, with TRBD1 matching over 9 bases. CDR3 size: 11 residues. Germline V gives CDR1 SEHNR, CDR2 FQNEAQ (reference sequence). CDR3 bases: TGCGCCAGCAGCCTGGACAGGGGATACACCTTC. This encodes CASSLDRGYTF.

The J gene is TRBJ2-1, the V gene TRBV15, with a tentative D call TRBD1 (5 bases). The CDR3 runs 15 residues. The V gene lost 0 bases and the J gene lost 5 bases, with 11 bases spanning the gap. The V gene's germline CDR1 is LNHNV and CDR2 YYDKDF (reference sequence). The CDR3 loop is CATSRDRGHDNEQFF. For the CDR3, the DNA is TGTGCCACCAGCAGAGATCGAGGACATGACAATGAGCAGTTCTTC. Combining the CDR3 with reference TRBV15 and TRBJ2-1 gives the whole variable domain DAMVIQNPRYQVTQFGKPVTLSCSQTLNHNVMYWYQQKSSQAPKLLFHYYDKDFNNEADTPDNFQSRRPNTSFCFLDIRSPGLGDTAMYLCATSRDRGHDNEQFFGPGTRLTVL.

The genes are TRBV18 and TRBJ2-5; no firm D call. The CDR3 is 14 residues long. The V end was cut by 3 bases, the J end by 1 base, with 9 bases between. Germline CDR1 and CDR2: KGHSH and LQKENI. For the CDR3, the DNA is TGTGCCAGCTCACCGAGCCAGATCCAAGAGACCCAGTACTTC. It encodes CASSPSQIQETQYF.

This clonotype appeared a few times. The V and J genes are TRBV2 and TRBJ2-2, with TRBD2 matching 8 bases. V was clipped by 3 bases and J by 7 bases; unmatched bases: 7. Germline lookup yields CDR1 SNHLY and CDR2 FYNNEI. CDR3 length equals 15 residues. CDR3: CASSDFGGAGGELFF. The CDR3 DNA reads as TGTGCCAGCAGTGACTTCGGGGGGGCCGGCGGGGAGCTGTTTTTT. The entire variable domain, with the rest obtained from reference TRBV2 and TRBJ2-2, is as follows: EPEVTQTPSHQVTQMGQEVILRCVPISNHLYFYWYRQILGQKVEFLVSFYNNEISEKSEIFDDQFSVERPDGSNFTLKIRSTKLEDSAMYFCASSDFGGAGGELFFGEGSRLTVL.

This rearrangement joins TRBV5-1 to TRBJ2-5; D uncertain. CDR1 SGHRS and CDR2 YFSETQ come from the germline V gene. The CDR3 spans 14 residues. V was pared by 0 bases and J by 5 bases, with 11 bases between. The CDR3 is CASSLDEDAETQYF. For the CDR3, the DNA is TGCGCCAGCAGCTTGGACGAGGATGCGGAGACCCAGTACTTC.

This clonotype turned up a few times. V is TRBV19 and J is TRBJ2-2; 8 bases fit TRBD1. The CDR3 extends over 17 amino acids. V lost 1 base and J lost 2; bases outside the gene matches: 6. CDR1 is LNHDA, CDR2 SQIVND, per germline (reference sequence). The CDR3 DNA follows: TGTGCCAGTAGTATAGGTACAGGGGGTCCAAACACCGGGGAGCTGTTTTTT. It codes for CASSIGTGGPNTGELFF.

The rearrangement uses TRBV15 and TRBJ2-1; D unresolved. The germline V gene encodes CDR1 LNHNV and CDR2 YYDKDF (reference sequence). The V end lost 0 bases, the J end lost 6 bases, and 12 bases lay between the germline ends. CDR3 length: 15 residues. CDR3 in DNA: TGTGCCACCAGCAGAGATCAAGTAGGGCCCAATGAGCAGTTCTTC. Protein sequence: CATSRDQVGPNEQFF.

The V gene is TRBV7-9, the J gene TRBJ1-3, with a possible D match to TRBD1 (5 bases). The CDR3 loop spans 17 amino acids. CDR1 and CDR2 (germline): SEHNR, FQNEAQ (reference sequence). Between the trimmed V and J ends, which lost 5 bases and 3 bases, there was a span of 20 bases. CDR3 in amino acids: CASSPLQPGGIGNTIYF. The CDR3 nucleotides read TGTGCCAGCAGCCCGCTCCAGCCGGGGGGTATTGGAAACACCATATATTTT.

This clonotype showed up just a few times. The chain couples TRBV5-1 to TRBJ2-1; the D is unclear. V was shortened by 0 bases and J by 6 bases, with 10 bases between the two germline ends. The CDR3 runs to 14 residues. Germline CDR1 SGHRS, CDR2 YFSETQ. Here the CDR3 DNA reads TGCGCCAGCAGCTTGGTGCAGCAACTCAATGAGCAGTTCTTC. Protein: CASSLVQQLNEQFF.

This clonotype was counted ten times or more. V usage is TRBV29-1 and J usage is TRBJ2-7; D uncertain. CDR1 SQVTM and CDR2 ANQGSEA come from the germline V gene. This CDR3 contains 13 residues. V lost 4 bases, J lost 0 bases, and 10 bases lay in between. CDR3 protein: CSVAPDSSYEQYF. CDR3 bases: TGCAGCGTTGCTCCTGATAGCTCCTACGAGCAGTACTTC.

This clonotype was picked up a small number of times. The chain uses TRBV15 and TRBJ1-2, with a weak D call TRBD1 (6 bases). CDR3 length: 15 residues. Trimming removed 4 bases from V and 4 bases from J, with 16 bases in between. Germline V gene sequence: CDR1 LNHNV, CDR2 YYDKDF (reference sequence). The CDR3 bases are TGTGCCACCAGCATCGCAAGGGGGACTGGCTATGGCTACACCTTC. Its translation is CATSIARGTGYGYTF.

The V gene is TRBV4-1, the J gene TRBJ1-2; the D gene is possibly TRBD1 (6 bases). The CDR3 sequence is 14 residues long. The ends were cut back, 0 bases at V and 7 bases at J, with 12 bases in the middle. Per germline, CDR1 MGHRA and CDR2 YSYEKL. CDR3: CASSQDPGGTGYTF. CDR3 nucleotide sequence: TGCGCCAGCAGCCAAGATCCGGGGGGCACTGGCTACACCTTC.

This clonotype appeared a few times. The gene calls are TRBV5-1 and TRBJ1-5; D uncertain. Trimming removed 3 bases at V and 5 bases at J, with 24 bases between. The CDR3 spans 18 residues. From germline, CDR1 is SGHRS and CDR2 YFSETQ. CDR3 coding DNA: TGCGCCAGCAGCTCCTGTGGGGTACAACCCGGTAAATATCAGCCCCAGCATTTT. Its translation is CASSSCGVQPGKYQPQHF. The entire variable domain, with the rest obtained from reference TRBV5-1 and TRBJ1-5, is as follows: KAGVTQTPRYLIKTRGQQVTLSCSPISGHRSVSWYQQTPGQGLQFLFEYFSETQRNKGNFPGRFSGRQFSNSRSEMNVSTLELGDSALYLCASSSCGVQPGKYQPQHFGDGTRLSIL.

This chain uses TRBV5-1 with TRBJ1-1; TRBD1 agrees at 9 bases. The V and J ends lost 3 bases and 0 bases, in that order; junction bases with no gene match: 6. CDR1 and CDR2 (germline): SGHRS, YFSETQ. The CDR3 contains 16 residues. The CDR3 DNA sequence: TGCGCCAGCAGCTGGTACAGGGGGCGGTTGAACACTGAAGCTTTCTTT. Encoded protein: CASSWYRGRLNTEAFF.

The genes are TRBV13 and TRBJ1-4; weak D call: TRBD1 (5 bases). The length of the CDR3 is 15 residues. Germline CDR1 reads PRHDT; CDR2 reads FYEKMQ (reference sequence). Trimming pared 4 bases from V and 5 bases from J, leaving 14 bases between. This CDR3 reads CASSSTGSVNEKLFF. CDR3 DNA: TGTGCCAGCAGCTCCACAGGCTCCGTAAATGAAAAACTGTTTTTT.